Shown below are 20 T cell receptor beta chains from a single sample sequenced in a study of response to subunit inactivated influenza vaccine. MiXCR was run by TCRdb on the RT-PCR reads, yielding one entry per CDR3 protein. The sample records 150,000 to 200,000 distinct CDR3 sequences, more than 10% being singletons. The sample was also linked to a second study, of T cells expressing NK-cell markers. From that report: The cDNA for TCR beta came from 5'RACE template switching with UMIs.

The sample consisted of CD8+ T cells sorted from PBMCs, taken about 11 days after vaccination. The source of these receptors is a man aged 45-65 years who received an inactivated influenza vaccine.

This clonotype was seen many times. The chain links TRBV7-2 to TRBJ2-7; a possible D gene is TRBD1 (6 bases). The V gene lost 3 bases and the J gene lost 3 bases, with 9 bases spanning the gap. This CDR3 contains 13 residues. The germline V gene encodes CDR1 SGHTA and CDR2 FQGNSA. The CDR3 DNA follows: TGTGCCAGCAGCTTTCCGGACAGCTACGAGCAGTACTTC. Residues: CASSFPDSYEQYF.

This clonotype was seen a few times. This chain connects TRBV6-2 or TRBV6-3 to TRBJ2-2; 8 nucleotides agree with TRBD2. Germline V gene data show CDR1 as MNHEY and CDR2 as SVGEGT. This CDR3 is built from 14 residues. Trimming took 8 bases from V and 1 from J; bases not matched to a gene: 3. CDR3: CASLGLGNTGELFF. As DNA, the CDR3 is TGTGCCAGCCTGGGACTAGGGAACACCGGGGAGCTGTTTTTT.

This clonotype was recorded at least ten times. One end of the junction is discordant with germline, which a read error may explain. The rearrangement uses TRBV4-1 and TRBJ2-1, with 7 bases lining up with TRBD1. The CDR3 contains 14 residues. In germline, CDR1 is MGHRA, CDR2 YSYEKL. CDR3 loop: CASSQSDRVYEKFF. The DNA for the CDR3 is TGCGCCAGCAGCCAATCCGACAGGGTATATGAGAAGTTCTTC.

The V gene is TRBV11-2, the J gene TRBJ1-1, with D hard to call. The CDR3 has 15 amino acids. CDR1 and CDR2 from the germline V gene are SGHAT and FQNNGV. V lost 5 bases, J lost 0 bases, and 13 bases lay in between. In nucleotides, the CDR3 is TGTGCCAGCAGCCACACCCCCCGGGTGAACACTGAAGCTTTCTTT. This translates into CASSHTPRVNTEAFF.

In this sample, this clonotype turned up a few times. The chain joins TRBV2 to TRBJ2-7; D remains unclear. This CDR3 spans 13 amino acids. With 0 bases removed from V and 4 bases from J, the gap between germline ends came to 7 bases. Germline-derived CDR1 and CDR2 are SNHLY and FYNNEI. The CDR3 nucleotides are TGTGCCAGCAGTGAAGCGGCCGCTTACGAGCAGTACTTC. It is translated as CASSEAAAYEQYF.

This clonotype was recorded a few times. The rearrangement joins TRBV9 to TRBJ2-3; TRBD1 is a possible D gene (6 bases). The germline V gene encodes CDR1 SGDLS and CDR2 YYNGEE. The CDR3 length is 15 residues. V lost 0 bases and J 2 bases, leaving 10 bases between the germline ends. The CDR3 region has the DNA TGTGCCAGCAGCGTAGAGGGACACTCCACAGATACGCAGTATTTT. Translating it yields CASSVEGHSTDTQYF.

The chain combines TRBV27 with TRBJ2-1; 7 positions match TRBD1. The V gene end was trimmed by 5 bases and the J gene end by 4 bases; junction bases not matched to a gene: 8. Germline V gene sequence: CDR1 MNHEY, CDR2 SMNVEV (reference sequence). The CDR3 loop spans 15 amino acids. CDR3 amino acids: CASSQGTALYNEQFF. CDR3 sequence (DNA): TGTGCCAGCAGTCAAGGGACAGCTCTATACAATGAGCAGTTCTTC.

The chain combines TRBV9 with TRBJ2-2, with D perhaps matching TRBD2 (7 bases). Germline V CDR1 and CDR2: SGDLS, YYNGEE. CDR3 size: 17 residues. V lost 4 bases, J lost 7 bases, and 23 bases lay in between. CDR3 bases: TGTGCCAGCAGCCTCCCGTCCGGGGGGCCTCGGGTCGGGGAGCTGTTTTTT. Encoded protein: CASSLPSGGPRVGELFF.

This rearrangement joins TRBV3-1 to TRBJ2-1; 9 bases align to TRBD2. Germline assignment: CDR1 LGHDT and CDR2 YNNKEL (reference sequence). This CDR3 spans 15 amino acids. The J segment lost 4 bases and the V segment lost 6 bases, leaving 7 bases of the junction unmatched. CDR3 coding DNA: TGTGCCAGCAGTCGAGGGACTAGCAGATACAATGAGCAGTTCTTC. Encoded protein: CASSRGTSRYNEQFF.

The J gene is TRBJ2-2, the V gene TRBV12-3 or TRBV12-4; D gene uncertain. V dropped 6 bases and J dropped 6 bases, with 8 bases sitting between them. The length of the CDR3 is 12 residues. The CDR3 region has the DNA TGTGCCAGCAGACCAGACTCCGGGGAGCTGTTTTTT. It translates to CASRPDSGELFF.

This chain's CDR3 is CASSRLEGQPQHF. DNA of the CDR3: TGTGCCAGCAGTCGGCTCGAGGGTCAGCCCCAGCATTTT. The rearrangement links TRBV2 to TRBJ1-5; no firm D call. With 5 bases removed from V and 6 bases from J, the gap between germline ends came to 11 bases. The CDR3 contains 13 residues. Germline V CDR1 and CDR2: SNHLY, FYNNEI.

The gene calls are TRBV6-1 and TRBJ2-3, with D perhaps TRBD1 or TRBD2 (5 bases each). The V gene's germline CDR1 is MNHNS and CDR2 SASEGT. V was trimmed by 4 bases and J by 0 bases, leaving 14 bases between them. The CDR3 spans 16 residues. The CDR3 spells CASSAWDGSSTDTQYF. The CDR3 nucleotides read TGTGCCAGCAGTGCATGGGACGGTTCTAGCACAGATACGCAGTATTTT.

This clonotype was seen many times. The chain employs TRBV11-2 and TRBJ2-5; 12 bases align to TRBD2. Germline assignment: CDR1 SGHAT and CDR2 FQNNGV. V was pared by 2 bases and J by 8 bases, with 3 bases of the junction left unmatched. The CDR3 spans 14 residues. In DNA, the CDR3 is TGTGCCAGCAGCTTACCTAGCGGGAGGGAAACCCAGTACTTC. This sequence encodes CASSLPSGRETQYF. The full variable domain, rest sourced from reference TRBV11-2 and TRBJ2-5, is EAGVAQSPRYKIIEKRQSVAFWCNPISGHATLYWYQQILGQGPKLLIQFQNNGVVDDSQLPKDRFSAERLKGVDSTLKIQPAKLEDSAVYLCASSLPSGRETQYFGPGTRLLVL.

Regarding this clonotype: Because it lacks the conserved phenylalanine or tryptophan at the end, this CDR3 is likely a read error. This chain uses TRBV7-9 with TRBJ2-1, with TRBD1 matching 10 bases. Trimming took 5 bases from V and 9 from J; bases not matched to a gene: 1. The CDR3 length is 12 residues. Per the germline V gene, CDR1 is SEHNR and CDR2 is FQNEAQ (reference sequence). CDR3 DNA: TGTGCCAGCAGCCGGACAGGGGGTGAGCAGTTCGTC. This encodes CASSRTGGEQFV.

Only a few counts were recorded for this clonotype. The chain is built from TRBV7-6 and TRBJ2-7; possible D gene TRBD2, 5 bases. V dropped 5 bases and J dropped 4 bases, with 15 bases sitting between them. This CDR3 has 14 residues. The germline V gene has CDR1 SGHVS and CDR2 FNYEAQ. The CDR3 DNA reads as TGTGCCAGCAGCCCTACCGACGGCGGGTACGAGCAGTACTTC. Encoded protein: CASSPTDGGYEQYF.

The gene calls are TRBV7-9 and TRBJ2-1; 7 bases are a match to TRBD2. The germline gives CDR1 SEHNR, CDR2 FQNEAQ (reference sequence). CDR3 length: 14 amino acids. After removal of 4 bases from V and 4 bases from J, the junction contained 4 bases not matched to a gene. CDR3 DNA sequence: TGTGCCAGCAGCTCACTGGGACTATACAATGAGCAGTTCTTC. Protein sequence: CASSSLGLYNEQFF.

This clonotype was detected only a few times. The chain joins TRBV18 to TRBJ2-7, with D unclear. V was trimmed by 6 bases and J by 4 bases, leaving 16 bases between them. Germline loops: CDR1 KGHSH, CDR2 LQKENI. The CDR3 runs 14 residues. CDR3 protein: CASSPWGSQYEQYF. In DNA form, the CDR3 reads TGTGCCAGCTCTCCATGGGGTTCCCAATACGAGCAGTACTTC.

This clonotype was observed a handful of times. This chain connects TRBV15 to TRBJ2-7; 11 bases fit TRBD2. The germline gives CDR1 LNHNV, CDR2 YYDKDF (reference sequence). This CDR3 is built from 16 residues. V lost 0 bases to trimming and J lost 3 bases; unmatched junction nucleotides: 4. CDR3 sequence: CATSRDGGLADYEQYF. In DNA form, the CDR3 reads TGTGCCACCAGCAGAGATGGGGGACTAGCGGACTACGAGCAGTACTTC.

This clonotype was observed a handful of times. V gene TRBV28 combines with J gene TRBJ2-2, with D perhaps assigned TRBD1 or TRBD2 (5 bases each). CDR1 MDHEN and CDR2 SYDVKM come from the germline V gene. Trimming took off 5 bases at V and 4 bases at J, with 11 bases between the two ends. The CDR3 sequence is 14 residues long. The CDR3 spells CASSPGPGTGELFF. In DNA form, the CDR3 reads TGTGCCAGCAGTCCGGGGCCGGGCACCGGGGAGCTGTTTTTT.

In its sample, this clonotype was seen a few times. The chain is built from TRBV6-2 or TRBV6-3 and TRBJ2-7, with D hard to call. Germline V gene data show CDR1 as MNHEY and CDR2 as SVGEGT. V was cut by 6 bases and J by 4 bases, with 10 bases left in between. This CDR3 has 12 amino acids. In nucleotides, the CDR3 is TGTGCCAGCAGGGTCAGCTGGTACGAGCAGTACTTC. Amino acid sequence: CASRVSWYEQYF.